This record concerns one T cell receptor (beta chain) sequence. The antigen remains unidentified. The data were obtained in a study of T cells in women clearing cervical HPV infection. Study background: Case blood was drawn a median around 140 days after lesion detection.

This table comes from immunoSEQ multiplex PCR, and its TCRdb copy is limited to in-frame clones, with some not included. The table lists about 22,000 clones. Findings and limits, study-wide: CIN3+ cases had significantly higher TCR repertoire richness than controls, but evenness did not differ.

Input material: blood buffy coat. This receptor was identified in a woman aged 18-70 years with a cervical HPV16 infection that either progressed to CIN3+ or cleared (not recorded which).

Partial CDR3 DNA: TGTGCCAGCAGTTATAAGTTCTGGGGGCTTAACAATGAG. Translation: CASSYKFWGLNNE. From start to end, the CDR3 is CASSYKFWGLNNEQFF. This chain joins TRBV6-2 or TRBV6-3 and TRBJ2-1, with TRBD1 as a possible D gene (6 bases). The CDR3 end lies 3 residues beyond the end of the read and is filled in from the germline J gene. The CDR3 extends over 16 amino acids. Germline V lookup: CDR1 MNHEY, CDR2 SVGEGT. V was pared by 3 bases and J by 5 bases, with 17 bases between.